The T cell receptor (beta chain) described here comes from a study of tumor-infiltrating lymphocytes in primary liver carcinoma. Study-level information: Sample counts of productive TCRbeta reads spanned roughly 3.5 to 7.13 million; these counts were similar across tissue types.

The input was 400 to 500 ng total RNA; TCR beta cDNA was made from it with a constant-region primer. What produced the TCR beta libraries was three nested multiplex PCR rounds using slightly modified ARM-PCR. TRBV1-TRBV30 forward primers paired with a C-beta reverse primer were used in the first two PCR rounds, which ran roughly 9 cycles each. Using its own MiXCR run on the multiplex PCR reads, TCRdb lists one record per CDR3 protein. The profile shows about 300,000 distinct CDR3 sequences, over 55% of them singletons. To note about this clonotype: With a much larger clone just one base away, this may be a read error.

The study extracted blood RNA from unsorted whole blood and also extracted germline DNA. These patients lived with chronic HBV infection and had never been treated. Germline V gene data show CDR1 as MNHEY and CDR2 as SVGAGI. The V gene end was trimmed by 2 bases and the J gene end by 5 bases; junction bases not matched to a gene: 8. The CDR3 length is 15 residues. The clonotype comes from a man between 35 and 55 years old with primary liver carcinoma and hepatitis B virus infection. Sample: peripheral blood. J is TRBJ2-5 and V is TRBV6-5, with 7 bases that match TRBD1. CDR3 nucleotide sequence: TGTGCCAGCAGTTACACGACAGGGTCACGGGAGACCCAGTACTTC. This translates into CASSYTTGSRETQYF.